What follows is one T cell receptor beta chain and its context. This sample stems from a study of blood T cell repertoires in COVID-19. The repertoire was sequenced with immunoSEQ multiplex PCR; TCRdb's copy has only in-frame clones and lacks some. The sample consists of roughly 97,000 clones, around four fifths of them appearing once. V dropped 7 bases and J dropped 4; count of bases not matched to a gene: 4. This CDR3 contains 14 residues. The germline gives CDR1 LNHDA, CDR2 SQIVND (reference sequence). The rearrangement uses TRBV19 and TRBJ2-1; TRBD1 aligns across 10 bases. Input material: peripheral blood. The TCR originated in a man in his sixties with acute or convalescent COVID-19. The CDR3, as DNA: TGTGCCAGTACTCGGGACAGGGGTTACAATGAGCAGTTCTTC. Protein product: CASTRDRGYNEQFF.